This T cell receptor beta chain comes out of a study of control samples from healthy donors and cancer patients. The germline V gene encodes CDR1 LNHNV and CDR2 YYDKDF (reference sequence). The CDR3 sequence is 12 residues long. The V end was cut by 8 bases, the J end by 1 base, with 8 bases between. Profiling relied on immunoSEQ multiplex PCR, and the TCRdb table lists in-frame clones only, not all of them. Of 90,000 to 100,000 clones in the sample, around three quarters were seen once. This clone came up many times. Distinct nucleotide sequences in the sample also encode this CDR3. The receptor comes from a woman aged 25 to 39 in good health. Sequenced material: blood. The chain combines TRBV15 with TRBJ2-5; D possibly corresponds to TRBD1 (5 bases). CDR3 in amino acids: CATARGQETQYF. CDR3 bases: TGTGCCACCGCTAGGGGCCAAGAGACCCAGTACTTC.